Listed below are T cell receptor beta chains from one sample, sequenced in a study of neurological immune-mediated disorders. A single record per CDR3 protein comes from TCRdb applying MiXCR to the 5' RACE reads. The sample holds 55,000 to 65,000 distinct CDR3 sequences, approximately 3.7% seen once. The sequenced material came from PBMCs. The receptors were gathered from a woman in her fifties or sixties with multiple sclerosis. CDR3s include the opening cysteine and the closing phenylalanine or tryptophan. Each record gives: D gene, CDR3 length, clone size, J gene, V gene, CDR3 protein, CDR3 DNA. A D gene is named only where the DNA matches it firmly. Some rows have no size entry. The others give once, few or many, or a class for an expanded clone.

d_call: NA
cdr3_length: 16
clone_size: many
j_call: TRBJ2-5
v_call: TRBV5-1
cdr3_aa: CASSLGFGTFQETQYF
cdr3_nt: TGCGCCAGCAGCTTGGGGTTCGGGACATTTCAAGAGACCCAGTACTTC

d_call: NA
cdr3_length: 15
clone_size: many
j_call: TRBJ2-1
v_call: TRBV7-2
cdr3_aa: CASSPPVGTYNEQFF
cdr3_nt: TGTGCCAGCAGCCCTCCGGTGGGGACCTACAATGAGCAGTTCTTC

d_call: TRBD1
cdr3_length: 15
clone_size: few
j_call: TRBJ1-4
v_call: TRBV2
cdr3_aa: CASLPGQGGNEKLFF
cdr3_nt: TGTGCCAGCCTTCCTGGACAGGGAGGGAATGAAAAACTGTTTTTT

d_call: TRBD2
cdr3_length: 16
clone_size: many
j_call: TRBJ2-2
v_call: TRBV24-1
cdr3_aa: CATRAAGGRMRGELFF
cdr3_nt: TGTGCCACCAGAGCAGCGGGAGGGAGGATGCGCGGGGAGCTGTTTTTT

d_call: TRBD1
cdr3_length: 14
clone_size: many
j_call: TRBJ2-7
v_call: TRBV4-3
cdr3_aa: CASSQVGTGAEQYF
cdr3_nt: TGCGCCAGCAGCCAAGTGGGGACAGGGGCCGAGCAGTACTTC

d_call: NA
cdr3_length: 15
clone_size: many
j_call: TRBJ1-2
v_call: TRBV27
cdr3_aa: CASSIDSATPYGYTF
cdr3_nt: TGTGCCAGCAGTATCGACAGCGCTACTCCCTATGGCTACACCTTC

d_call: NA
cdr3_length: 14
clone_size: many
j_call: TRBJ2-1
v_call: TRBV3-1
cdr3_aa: CASSQAIRGFGQFF
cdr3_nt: TGTGCCAGCAGCCAAGCGATTAGGGGATTCGGGCAGTTCTTC

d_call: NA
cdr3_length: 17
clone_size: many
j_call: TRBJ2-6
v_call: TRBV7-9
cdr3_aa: CASSLGPSGSGANVLTF
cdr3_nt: TGTGCCAGCAGCTTAGGTCCTTCAGGGTCTGGGGCCAACGTCCTGACTTTC

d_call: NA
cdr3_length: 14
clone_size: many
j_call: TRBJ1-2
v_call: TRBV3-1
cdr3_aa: CASSHHPGDYGYTF
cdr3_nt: TGTGCCAGCAGCCATCACCCCGGGGACTATGGCTACACCTTC

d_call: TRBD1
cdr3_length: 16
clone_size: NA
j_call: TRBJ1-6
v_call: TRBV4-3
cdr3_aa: CASSQYDRDHRSPINF
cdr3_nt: TGCGCCAGCAGCCAGTACGACAGGGATCATAGATCACCCATCAACTTT

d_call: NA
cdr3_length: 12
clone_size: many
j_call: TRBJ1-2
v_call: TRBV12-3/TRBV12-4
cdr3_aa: CASSYGNYGYTF
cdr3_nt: TGTGCCAGCAGTTATGGAAACTATGGCTACACCTTC

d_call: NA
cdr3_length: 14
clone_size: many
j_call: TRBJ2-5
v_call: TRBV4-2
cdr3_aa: CASGETGLVETQYF
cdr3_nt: TGTGCCAGCGGGGAAACAGGGCTCGTAGAGACCCAGTACTTC

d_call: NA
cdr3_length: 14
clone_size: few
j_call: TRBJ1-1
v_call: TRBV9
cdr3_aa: CASSVEGLVDEAFF
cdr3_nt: TGTGCCAGCAGCGTAGAAGGGCTAGTCGATGAAGCTTTCTTT

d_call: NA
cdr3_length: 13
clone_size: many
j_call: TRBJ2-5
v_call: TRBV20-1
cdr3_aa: CSVEPGVGETQYF
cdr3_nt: TGCAGTGTCGAGCCGGGAGTGGGAGAGACCCAGTACTTC

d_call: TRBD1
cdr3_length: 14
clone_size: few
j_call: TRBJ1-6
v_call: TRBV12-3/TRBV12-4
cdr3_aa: CASSPGTGFSPLHF
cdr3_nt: TGTGCCAGCAGCCCCGGGACAGGATTTTCACCCCTCCACTTT

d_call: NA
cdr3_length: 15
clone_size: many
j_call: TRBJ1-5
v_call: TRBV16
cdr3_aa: CASSQGKYSNQPQHF
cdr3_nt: TGTGCCAGCAGCCAAGGAAAGTATAGCAATCAGCCCCAGCATTTT

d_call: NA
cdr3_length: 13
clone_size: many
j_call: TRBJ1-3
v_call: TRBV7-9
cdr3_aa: CASTESSGNTIYF
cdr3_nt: TGTGCCAGCACAGAAAGCTCTGGAAACACCATATATTTT

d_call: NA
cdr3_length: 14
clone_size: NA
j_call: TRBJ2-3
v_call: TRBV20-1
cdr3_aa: CSARASKVTDTQYF
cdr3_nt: TGCAGTGCTAGAGCCTCCAAGGTCACAGATACGCAGTATTTT

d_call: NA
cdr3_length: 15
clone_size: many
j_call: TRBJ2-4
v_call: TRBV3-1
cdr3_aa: CASSQDARAENIQYF
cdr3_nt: TGTGCCAGCAGCCAAGATGCCAGGGCTGAAAACATTCAGTACTTC

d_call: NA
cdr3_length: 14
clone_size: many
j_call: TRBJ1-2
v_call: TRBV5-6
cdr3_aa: CASSFRNPNYGYTF
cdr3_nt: TGTGCCAGCAGCTTCCGCAACCCTAACTATGGCTACACCTTC

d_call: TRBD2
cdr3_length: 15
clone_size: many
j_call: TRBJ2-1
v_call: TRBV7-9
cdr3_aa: CASSSGLARYNEQFF
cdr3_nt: TGTGCCAGCAGCTCCGGACTAGCGCGATACAATGAGCAGTTCTTC

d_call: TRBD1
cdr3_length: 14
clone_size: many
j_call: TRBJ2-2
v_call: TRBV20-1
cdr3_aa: CSARDPRQGGELFF
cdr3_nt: TGCAGTGCTAGAGACCCTAGACAGGGCGGGGAGCTGTTTTTT

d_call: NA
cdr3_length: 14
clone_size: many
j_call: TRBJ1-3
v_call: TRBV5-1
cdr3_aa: CASSLDSSGNTIYF
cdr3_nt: TGCGCCAGCAGCTTGGATTCCAGTGGAAACACCATATATTTT